This TCR beta chain was found in a study of cytomegalovirus exposure and HLA in healthy donors. A multiplex PCR was run with 60 Vbeta primers and 13 Jbeta primers. The protocol was immunoSEQ multiplex PCR, while the TCRdb copy is restricted to in-frame clones and leaves out a portion. In the table there are about 110,000 clones, approximately 70% of which are singletons. Concerning this clone itself: Its cognate antigen is unknown.

Overall study findings and caveats: While the bulk of TCR sequences proved rare, some public TCRs turned up in many donors. Several of the most significant clusters appeared, in a later analysis, to be linked to common viral pathogens. Across donors, sequencing depth was assumed by presence/absence analyses to be roughly uniform. Most of the TCR beta V segments (in an earlier analysis) were productive either about 87% or about 30% of the time.

The CDR3 consists of 14 residues. Germline V gives CDR1 LNHDA, CDR2 SQIVND (reference sequence). V lost 5 bases and J lost 5, with 13 bases in between. The receptor was isolated from a man aged 30 to 39 in good health and CMV-seropositive. The gene calls are TRBV19 and TRBJ1-3; D is uncertain. Material for sequencing was PBMCs. DNA for the CDR3: TGTGCCAGTAGTGCCCGGGATTCCCGAAACACCATATATTTT. Protein: CASSARDSRNTIYF.